This T cell receptor (beta chain) was sequenced in a study of naive CD8 T cells in extremely preterm neonates. Sequencing used immunoSEQ multiplex PCR; TCRdb keeps in-frame clones, though not all of them. This sample yields thousands of clones, of which approximately 96% are seen a single time; 8.5% to 10% belongs to the top ten. Concerning this clone itself: The antigen remains undetermined.

General observations from the study: Compared with all age groups, preterm neonates showed less repertoire richness.

Germline V CDR1 and CDR2: SGHVS, FQNEAQ. This CDR3 is built from 16 residues. Trimming removed 2 bases at V and 2 bases at J, with 15 bases between. The chain uses TRBV7-8 and TRBJ2-5; possibly TRBD2 for D (7 bases). Sequencing input: naive CD8+ T cells from blood. This TCR came from a human donor in good health. As DNA, the CDR3 is TGTGCCAGCAGCTTATCACAGGGAGGGATACAAGAGACCCAGTACTTC. Translated: CASSLSQGGIQETQYF.